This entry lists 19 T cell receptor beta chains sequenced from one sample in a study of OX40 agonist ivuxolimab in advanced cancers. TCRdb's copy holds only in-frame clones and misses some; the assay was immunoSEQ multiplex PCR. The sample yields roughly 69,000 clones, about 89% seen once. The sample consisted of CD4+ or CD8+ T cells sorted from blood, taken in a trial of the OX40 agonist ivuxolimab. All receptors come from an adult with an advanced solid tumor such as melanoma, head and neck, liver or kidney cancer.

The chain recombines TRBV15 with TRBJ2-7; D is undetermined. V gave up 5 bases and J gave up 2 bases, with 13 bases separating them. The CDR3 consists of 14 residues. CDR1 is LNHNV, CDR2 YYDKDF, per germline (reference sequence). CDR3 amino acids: CATSGRHTAYEQYF. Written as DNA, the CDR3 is TGTGCCACCAGCGGTCGACATACCGCCTACGAGCAGTACTTC.

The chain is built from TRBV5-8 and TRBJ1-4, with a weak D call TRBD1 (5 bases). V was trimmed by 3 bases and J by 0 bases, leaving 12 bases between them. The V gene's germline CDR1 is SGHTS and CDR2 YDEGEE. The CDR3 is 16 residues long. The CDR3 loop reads CASSSGARATNEKLFF. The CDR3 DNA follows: TGTGCCAGCAGCTCCGGGGCCCGGGCAACTAATGAAAAACTGTTTTTT.

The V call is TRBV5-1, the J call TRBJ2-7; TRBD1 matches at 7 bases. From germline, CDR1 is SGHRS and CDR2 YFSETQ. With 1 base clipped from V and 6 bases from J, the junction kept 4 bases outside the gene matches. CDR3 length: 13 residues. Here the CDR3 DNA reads TGCGCCAGCAGCTTGCAGACAGGGTTCGAGCAGTACTTC. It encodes CASSLQTGFEQYF.

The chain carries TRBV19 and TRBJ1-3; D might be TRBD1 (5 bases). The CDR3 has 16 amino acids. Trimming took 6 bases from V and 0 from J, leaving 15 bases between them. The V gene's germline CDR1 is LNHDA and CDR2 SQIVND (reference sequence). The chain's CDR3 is CASSLGLTNSGNTIYF. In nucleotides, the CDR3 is TGTGCCAGTAGCCTGGGGCTAACGAACTCTGGAAACACCATATATTTT.

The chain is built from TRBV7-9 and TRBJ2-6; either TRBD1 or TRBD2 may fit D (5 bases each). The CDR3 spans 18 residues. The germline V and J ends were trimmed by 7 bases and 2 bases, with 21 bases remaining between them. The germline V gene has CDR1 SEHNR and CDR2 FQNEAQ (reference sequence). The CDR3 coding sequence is TGTGCCAGCATCTCCCTCTCGGGACGAAGAACTGGGGCCAACGTCCTGACTTTC. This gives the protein CASISLSGRRTGANVLTF.

The CDR3 nucleotides are TGCGCCAGCAGCTTGGAGATAACGGGCGCGAGGGGTGGCTACACCTTC. Its translation: CASSLEITGARGGYTF. The rearrangement joins TRBV5-1 to TRBJ1-2, with D possibly matching TRBD1 (5 bases). V lost 0 bases and J 7 bases, leaving 19 bases between the germline ends. Per the germline V gene, CDR1 is SGHRS and CDR2 is YFSETQ. The CDR3 covers 16 residues. The variable domain in full, with the rest retrieved from reference TRBV5-1 and TRBJ1-2, is KAGVTQTPRYLIKTRGQQVTLSCSPISGHRSVSWYQQTPGQGLQFLFEYFSETQRNKGNFPGRFSGRQFSNSRSEMNVSTLELGDSALYLCASSLEITGARGGYTFGSGTRLTVV.

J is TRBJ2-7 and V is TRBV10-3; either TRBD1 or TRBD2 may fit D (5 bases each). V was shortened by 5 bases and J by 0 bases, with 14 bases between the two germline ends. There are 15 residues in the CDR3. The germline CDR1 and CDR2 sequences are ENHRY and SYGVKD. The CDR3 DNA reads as TGTGCCATCAGTTTTGGGACCGCCGACTCCTACGAGCAGTACTTC. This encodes CAISFGTADSYEQYF.

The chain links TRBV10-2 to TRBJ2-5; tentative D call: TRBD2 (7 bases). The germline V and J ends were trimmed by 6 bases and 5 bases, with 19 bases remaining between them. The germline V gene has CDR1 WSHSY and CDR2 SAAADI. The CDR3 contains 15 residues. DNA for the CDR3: TGCGCCAGCAGATTCGGCGGGGGCCAGAGGGAGACCCAGTACTTC. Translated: CASRFGGGQRETQYF.

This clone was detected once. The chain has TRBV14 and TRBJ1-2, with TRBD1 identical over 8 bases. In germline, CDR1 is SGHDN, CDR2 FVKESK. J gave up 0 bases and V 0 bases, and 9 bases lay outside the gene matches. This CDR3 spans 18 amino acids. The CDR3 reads CASSQDSRTGPSNYGYTF. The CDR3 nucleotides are TGTGCCAGCAGCCAAGATTCCCGGACAGGGCCATCTAACTATGGCTACACCTTC.

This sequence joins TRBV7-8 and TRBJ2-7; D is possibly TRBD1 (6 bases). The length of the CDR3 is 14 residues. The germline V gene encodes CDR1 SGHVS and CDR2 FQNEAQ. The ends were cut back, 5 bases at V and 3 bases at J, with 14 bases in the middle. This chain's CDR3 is CASSEQGQSYEQYF. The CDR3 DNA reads TGTGCCAGCAGCGAACAAGGACAGAGCTACGAGCAGTACTTC.

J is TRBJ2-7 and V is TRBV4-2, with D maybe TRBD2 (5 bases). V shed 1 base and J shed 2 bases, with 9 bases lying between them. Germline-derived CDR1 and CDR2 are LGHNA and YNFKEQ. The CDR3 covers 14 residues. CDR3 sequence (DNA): TGTGCCAGCAGCCAAGCGGCCGGGGCCTACGAGCAGTACTTC. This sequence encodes CASSQAAGAYEQYF.

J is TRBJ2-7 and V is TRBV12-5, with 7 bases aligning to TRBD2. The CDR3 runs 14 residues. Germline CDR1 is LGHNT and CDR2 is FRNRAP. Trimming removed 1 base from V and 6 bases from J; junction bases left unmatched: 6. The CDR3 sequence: CASGLDSGRGEQYF. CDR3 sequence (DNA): TGTGCTAGTGGTTTGGACTCAGGGAGGGGCGAGCAGTACTTC.

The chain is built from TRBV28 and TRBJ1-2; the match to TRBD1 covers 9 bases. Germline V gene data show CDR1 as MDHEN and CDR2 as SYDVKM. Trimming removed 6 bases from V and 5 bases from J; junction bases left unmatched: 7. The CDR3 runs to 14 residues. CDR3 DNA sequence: TGTGCCAGCAGACCCGGGACAGGGATTTATGGCTACACCTTC. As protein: CASRPGTGIYGYTF.

This chain's CDR3 is CASSVTVLNTEAFF. The CDR3 nucleotides read TGTGCCAGCAGCGTAACAGTGTTGAACACTGAAGCTTTCTTT. The chain joins TRBV9 to TRBJ1-1; D ambiguous. Trimming took 1 base from V and 0 from J, leaving 7 bases between them. Germline-derived CDR1 and CDR2 are SGDLS and YYNGEE. The CDR3 runs to 14 residues. The variable domain in full, with the rest retrieved from reference TRBV9 and TRBJ1-1, is DSGVTQTPKHLITATGQRVTLRCSPRSGDLSVYWYQQSLDQGLQFLIQYYNGEERAKGNILERFSAQQFPDLHSELNLSSLELGDSALYFCASSVTVLNTEAFFGQGTRLTVV.

CDR3 in amino acids: CSAVVSEQYF. DNA of the CDR3: TGCAGTGCTGTGGTGAGCGAGCAGTACTTC. V usage is TRBV20-1 and J usage is TRBJ2-7; D uncertain. Trimming pared 5 bases from V and 6 bases from J, leaving 8 bases between. Germline V gene data show CDR1 as DFQATT and CDR2 as SNEGSKA (reference sequence). The CDR3 runs 10 residues.

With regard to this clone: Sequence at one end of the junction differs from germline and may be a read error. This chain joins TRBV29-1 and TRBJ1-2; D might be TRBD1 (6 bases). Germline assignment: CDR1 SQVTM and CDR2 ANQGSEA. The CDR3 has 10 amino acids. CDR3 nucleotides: TGCAGCGTAGGACAGCCGTTACTTCTCTTC. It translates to CSVGQPLLLF.

The CDR3 loop reads CATGSGYNEQFF. The CDR3 bases are TGTGCCACGGGCAGCGGGTACAATGAGCAGTTCTTC. V usage is TRBV27 and J usage is TRBJ2-1, with D possibly being TRBD2 (6 bases). This CDR3 has 12 amino acids. Per germline, CDR1 MNHEY and CDR2 SMNVEV (reference sequence). Trimming took 10 bases from V and 4 from J, leaving 11 bases between them.

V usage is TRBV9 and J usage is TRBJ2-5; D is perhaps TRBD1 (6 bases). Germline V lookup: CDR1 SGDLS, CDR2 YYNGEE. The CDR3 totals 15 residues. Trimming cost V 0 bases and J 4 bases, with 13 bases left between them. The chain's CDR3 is CASSVDSRGGETQYF. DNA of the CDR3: TGTGCCAGCAGCGTAGATTCCAGGGGTGGAGAGACCCAGTACTTC.

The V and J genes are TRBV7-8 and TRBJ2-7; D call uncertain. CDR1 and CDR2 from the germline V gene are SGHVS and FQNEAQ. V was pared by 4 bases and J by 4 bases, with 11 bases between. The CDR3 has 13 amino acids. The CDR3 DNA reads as TGTGCCAGCAGCTCAGACCGATCATACGAGCAGTACTTC. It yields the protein CASSSDRSYEQYF. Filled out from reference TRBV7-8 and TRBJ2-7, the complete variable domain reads GAGVSQSPRYKVAKRGQDVALRCDPISGHVSLFWYQQALGQGPEFLTYFQNEAQLDKSGLPSDRFFAERPEGSVSTLKIQRTQQEDSAVYLCASSSDRSYEQYFGPGTRLTVT.